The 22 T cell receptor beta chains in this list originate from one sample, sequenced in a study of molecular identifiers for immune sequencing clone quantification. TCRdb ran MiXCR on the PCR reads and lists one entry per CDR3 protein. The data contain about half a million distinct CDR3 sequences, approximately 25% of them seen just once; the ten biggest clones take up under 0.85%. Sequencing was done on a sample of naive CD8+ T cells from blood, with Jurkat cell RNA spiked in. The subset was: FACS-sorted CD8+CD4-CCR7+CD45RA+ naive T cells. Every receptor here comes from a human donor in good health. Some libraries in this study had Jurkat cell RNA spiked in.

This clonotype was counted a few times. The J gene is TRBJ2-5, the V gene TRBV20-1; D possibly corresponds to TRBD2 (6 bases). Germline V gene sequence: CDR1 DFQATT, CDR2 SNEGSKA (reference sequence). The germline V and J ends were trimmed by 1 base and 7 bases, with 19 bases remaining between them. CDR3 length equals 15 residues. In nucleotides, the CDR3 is TGCAGTGCTAGAGTGGTGGGAGGAACAATTCTGACCCAGTACTTC. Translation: CSARVVGGTILTQYF.

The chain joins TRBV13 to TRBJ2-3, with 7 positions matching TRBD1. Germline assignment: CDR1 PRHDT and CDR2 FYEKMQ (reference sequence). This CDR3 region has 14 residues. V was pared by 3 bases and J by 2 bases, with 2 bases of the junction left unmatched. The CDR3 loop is CASSLGQITDTQYF. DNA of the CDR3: TGTGCCAGCAGCTTGGGACAGATCACAGATACGCAGTATTTT.

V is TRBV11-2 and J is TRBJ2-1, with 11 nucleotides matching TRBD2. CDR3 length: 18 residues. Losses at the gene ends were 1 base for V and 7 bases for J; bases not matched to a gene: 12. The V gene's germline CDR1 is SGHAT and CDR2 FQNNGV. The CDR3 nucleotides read TGTGCCAGCAGCTTAGTCCGGCTAGCGGGAGGCCCACGTAATGAGCAGTTCTTC. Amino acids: CASSLVRLAGGPRNEQFF.

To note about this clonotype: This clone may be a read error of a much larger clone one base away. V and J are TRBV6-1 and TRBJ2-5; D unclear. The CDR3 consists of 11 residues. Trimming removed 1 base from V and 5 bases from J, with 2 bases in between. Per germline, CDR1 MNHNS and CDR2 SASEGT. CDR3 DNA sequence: TGTGCCAGCAGTGAAGGGGAGACCCAGTACTTC. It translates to CASSEGETQYF.

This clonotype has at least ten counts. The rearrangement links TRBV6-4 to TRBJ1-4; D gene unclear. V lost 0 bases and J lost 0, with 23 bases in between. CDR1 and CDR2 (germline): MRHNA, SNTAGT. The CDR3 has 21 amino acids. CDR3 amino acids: CASSDSFRTERYTATNEKLFF. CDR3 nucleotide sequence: TGTGCCAGCAGTGACTCCTTCAGGACCGAAAGATACACCGCAACTAATGAAAAACTGTTTTTT.

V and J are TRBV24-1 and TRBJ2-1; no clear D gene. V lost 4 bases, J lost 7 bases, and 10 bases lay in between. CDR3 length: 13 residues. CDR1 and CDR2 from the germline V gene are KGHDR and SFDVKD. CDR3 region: CATSEDNANEQFF. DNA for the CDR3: TGTGCCACCAGTGAAGACAATGCGAATGAGCAGTTCTTC.

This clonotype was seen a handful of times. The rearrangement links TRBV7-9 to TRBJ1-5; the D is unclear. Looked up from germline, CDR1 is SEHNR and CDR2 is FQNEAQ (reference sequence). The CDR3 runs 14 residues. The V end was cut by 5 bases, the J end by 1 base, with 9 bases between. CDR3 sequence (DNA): TGTGCCAGCAGCCCCTCAGGCAGCAATCAGCCCCAGCATTTT. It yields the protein CASSPSGSNQPQHF.

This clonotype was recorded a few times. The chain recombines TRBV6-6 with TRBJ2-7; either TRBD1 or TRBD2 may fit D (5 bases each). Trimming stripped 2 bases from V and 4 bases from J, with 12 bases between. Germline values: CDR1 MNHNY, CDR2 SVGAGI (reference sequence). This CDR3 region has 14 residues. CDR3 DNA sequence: TGTGCCAGCAGTTACCTCGGGGCCCGGTACGAGCAGTACTTC. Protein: CASSYLGARYEQYF.

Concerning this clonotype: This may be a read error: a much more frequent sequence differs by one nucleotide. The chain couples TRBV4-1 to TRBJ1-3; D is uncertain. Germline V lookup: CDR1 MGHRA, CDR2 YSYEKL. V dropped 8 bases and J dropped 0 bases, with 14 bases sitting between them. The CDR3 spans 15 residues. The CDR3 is CASRADVYSGNTIYF. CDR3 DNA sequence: TGCGCCAGCCGCGCAGACGTTTACTCTGGAAACACCATATATTTT.

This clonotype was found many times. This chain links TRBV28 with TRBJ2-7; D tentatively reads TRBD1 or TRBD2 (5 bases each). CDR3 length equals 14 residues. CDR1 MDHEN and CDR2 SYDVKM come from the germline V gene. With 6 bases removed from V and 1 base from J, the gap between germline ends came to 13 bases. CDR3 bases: TGTGCCAGCAGCTCGAGGGGCACTTCCTACGAGCAGTACTTC. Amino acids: CASSSRGTSYEQYF.

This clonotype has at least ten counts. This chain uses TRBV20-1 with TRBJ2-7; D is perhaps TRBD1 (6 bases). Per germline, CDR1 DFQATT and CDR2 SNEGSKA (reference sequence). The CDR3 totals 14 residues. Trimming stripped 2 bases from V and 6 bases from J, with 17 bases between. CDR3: CSARSPHTGSEQYF. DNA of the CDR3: TGCAGTGCTAGATCACCTCATACAGGGTCCGAGCAGTACTTC.

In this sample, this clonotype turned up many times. CDR3 residues: CASSPGPISYGYTF. The CDR3 region has the DNA TGTGCCAGCAGCCCCGGACCGATTTCCTATGGCTACACCTTC. This sequence joins TRBV6-5 and TRBJ1-2; D unresolved. Germline values: CDR1 MNHEY, CDR2 SVGAGI. With 6 bases removed from V and 4 bases from J, the gap between germline ends came to 15 bases. This CDR3 has 14 amino acids.

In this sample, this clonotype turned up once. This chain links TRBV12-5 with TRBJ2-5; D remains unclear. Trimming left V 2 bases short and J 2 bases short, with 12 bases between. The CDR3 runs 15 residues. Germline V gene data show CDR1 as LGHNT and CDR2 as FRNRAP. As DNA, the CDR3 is TGTGCTAGTGGTTTGAGCTCCTTTTCACAAGAGACCCAGTACTTC. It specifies CASGLSSFSQETQYF.

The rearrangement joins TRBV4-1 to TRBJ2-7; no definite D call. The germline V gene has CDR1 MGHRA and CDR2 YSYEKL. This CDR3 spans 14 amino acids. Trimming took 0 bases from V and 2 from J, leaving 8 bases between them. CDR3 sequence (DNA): TGCGCCAGCAGCCAAGATAATTGGGCCTACGAGCAGTACTTC. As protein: CASSQDNWAYEQYF.

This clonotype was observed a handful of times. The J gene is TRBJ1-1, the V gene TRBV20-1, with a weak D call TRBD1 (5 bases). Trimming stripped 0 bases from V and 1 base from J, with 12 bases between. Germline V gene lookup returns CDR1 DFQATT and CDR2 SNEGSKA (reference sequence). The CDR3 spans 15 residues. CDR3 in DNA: TGCAGTGCTAGAGATTTTAGACAGAGGAACACTGAAGCTTTCTTT. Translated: CSARDFRQRNTEAFF.

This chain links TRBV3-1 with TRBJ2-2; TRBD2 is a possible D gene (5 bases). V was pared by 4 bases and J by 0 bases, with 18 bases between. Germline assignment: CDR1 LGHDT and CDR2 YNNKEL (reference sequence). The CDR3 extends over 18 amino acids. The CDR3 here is CASSPHSRGMTNTGELFF. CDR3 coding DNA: TGTGCCAGCAGCCCACATTCCAGAGGGATGACGAACACCGGGGAGCTGTTTTTT.

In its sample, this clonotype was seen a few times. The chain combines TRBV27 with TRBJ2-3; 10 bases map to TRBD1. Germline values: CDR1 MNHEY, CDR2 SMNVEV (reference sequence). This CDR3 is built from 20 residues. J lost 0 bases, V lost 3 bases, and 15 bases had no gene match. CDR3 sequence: CASSFFSPSRQGASTDTQYF. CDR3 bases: TGTGCCAGCAGTTTTTTCTCCCCCTCTCGACAGGGGGCGAGCACAGATACGCAGTATTTT.

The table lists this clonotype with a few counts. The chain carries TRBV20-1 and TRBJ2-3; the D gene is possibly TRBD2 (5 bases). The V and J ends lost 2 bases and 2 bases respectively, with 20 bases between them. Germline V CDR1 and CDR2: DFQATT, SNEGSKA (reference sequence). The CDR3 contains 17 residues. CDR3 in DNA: TGCAGTGCTAGATCGCCGACTATGAGCGCCTACACAGATACGCAGTATTTT. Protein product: CSARSPTMSAYTDTQYF.

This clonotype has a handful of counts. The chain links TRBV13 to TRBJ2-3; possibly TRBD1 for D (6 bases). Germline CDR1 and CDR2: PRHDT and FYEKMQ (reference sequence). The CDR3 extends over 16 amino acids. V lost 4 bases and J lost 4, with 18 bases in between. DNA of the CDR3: TGTGCCAGCAGCTCTGACAGGCACAGTAGACCAGATACGCAGTATTTT. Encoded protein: CASSSDRHSRPDTQYF.

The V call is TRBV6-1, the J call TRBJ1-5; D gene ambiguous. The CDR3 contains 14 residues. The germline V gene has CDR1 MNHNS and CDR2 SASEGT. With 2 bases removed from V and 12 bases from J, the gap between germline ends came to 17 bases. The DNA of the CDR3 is TGTGCCAGCAGTGAATTTATAGGGTTTGGGCTCCAGCATTTT. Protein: CASSEFIGFGLQHF.

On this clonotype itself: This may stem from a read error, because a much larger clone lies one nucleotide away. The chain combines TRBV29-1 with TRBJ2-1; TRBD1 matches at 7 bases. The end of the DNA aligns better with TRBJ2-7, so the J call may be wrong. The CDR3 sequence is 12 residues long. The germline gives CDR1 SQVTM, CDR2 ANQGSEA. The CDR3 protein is CSVQTGKNEQYF. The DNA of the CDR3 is TGCAGCGTTCAGACAGGGAAGAATGAGCAGTACTTC.

As DNA, the CDR3 is TGTGCCACCACCCCCCTCGGGGGGGGGACTTTAGGGGATACGCAGTATTTT. This gives the protein CATTPLGGGTLGDTQYF. The genes are TRBV10-3 and TRBJ2-3; TRBD2 agrees at 8 bases. CDR3 length equals 17 residues. V gave up 10 bases and J gave up 6 bases; unmatched junction bases: 21. Germline values: CDR1 ENHRY, CDR2 SYGVKD.